These 17 T cell receptor beta chains share one sample of origin, sequenced in a study of blood T cells in healthy people across ages. Then a second PCR, running about 6 to 11 cycles, was carried out with a sample-barcoded 5' primer and a J-beta primer mix. Each CDR3 protein gets one entry after TCRdb re-called the 5' RACE reads with MiXCR. The sample yields fewer than 650,000 distinct CDR3 sequences, approximately 26% seen once. This sample was also put to use in a study of T cells of mothers and their children.

Sample: blood. These receptor sequences come from a boy younger than 10 in good health.

The chain is built from TRBV21-1 and TRBJ2-5; the table's D call, TRBD1, has no DNA check behind it. TRBV21-1 is assigned pseudogene status. The CDR3 length is 13 residues. CDR3 sequence: CASSRTGRETQYF. The DNA for the CDR3 is TGTGCCAGCAGTCGCACAGGGAGAGAGACCCAGTACTTC.

V gene TRBV5-6 combines with J gene TRBJ2-5; no clear D gene. Germline V gives CDR1 SGHDT, CDR2 YYEEEE. The CDR3 sequence is 16 residues long. V gave up 0 bases and J gave up 5 bases, with 17 bases separating them. The CDR3 sequence: CASSLGLQAGRETQYF. The DNA of the CDR3 is TGTGCCAGCAGCTTGGGGCTTCAGGCTGGGCGGGAGACCCAGTACTTC.

The chain employs TRBV5-4 and TRBJ2-7, with TRBD2 matching over 8 bases. J gave up 2 bases and V 4 bases, and 11 bases lay outside the gene matches. The CDR3 consists of 16 residues. CDR1 is SGHNT, CDR2 YYREEE, per germline (reference sequence). This CDR3 is CASSPQTPGLAYEQYF. In nucleotides, the CDR3 is TGTGCCAGCAGCCCGCAAACCCCGGGACTAGCCTACGAGCAGTACTTC.

Of note for this clonotype: Germline and junction disagree at one end, which may indicate a read error. The gene calls are TRBV29-1 and TRBJ2-3, with D perhaps TRBD1 (6 bases). The CDR3 consists of 11 residues. Germline V gene lookup returns CDR1 SQVTM and CDR2 ANQGSEA. The CDR3 protein is CSATKESGQNF. CDR3 bases: TGCAGCGCAACTAAGGAGAGCGGACAGAATTTT.

This clonotype was observed once. This chain connects TRBV6-5 to TRBJ2-7, with D possibly being TRBD2 (5 bases). This CDR3 is built from 12 residues. Per the germline V gene, CDR1 is MNHEY and CDR2 is SVGAGI. Trimming took 6 bases from V and 2 from J, leaving 8 bases between them. In DNA, the CDR3 is TGTGCCAGCAGACACGGGACCTACGAGCAGTACTTC. Translating it yields CASRHGTYEQYF.

For this clonotype: One junction end disagrees with the germline gene, perhaps due to a read error. The chain joins TRBV6-5 to TRBJ1-2; TRBD1 might be the D (5 bases). Germline CDR1 and CDR2: MNHEY and SVGAGI. The CDR3 sequence is 12 residues long. CDR3 amino acids: CASSLGAAGYSF. The CDR3 region has the DNA TGTGCCAGCAGTCTTGGGGCGGCTGGCTACAGCTTC.

The chain employs TRBV7-6 and TRBJ2-5; D gene ambiguous. The V gene's germline CDR1 is SGHVS and CDR2 FNYEAQ. CDR3 length equals 13 residues. V was trimmed by 5 bases and J by 2 bases, leaving 9 bases between them. CDR3 sequence: CASSKRHQETQYF. CDR3 coding DNA: TGTGCCAGCAGCAAGAGGCATCAAGAGACCCAGTACTTC.

This clonotype turned up a few times. The chain couples TRBV7-6 to TRBJ2-7; 10 positions agree with TRBD2. Germline assignment: CDR1 SGHVS and CDR2 FNYEAQ. The V segment lost 5 bases and the J segment 5 bases; nucleotides outside the gene matches: 6. The CDR3 runs to 14 residues. DNA of the CDR3: TGTGCCAGCAGCCCCTCTAGCGGGGGAAACGAGCAGTACTTC. It codes for CASSPSSGGNEQYF.

J is TRBJ1-4 and V is TRBV12-3 or TRBV12-4, with 7 bases lining up with TRBD1. Trimming removed 5 bases from V and 5 bases from J; junction bases left unmatched: 5. The length of the CDR3 is 14 residues. CDR3 DNA: TGTGCCAGCAGTGTCCGGGACAGAAATGAAAAACTGTTTTTT. Protein: CASSVRDRNEKLFF.

This clonotype was detected only once. The V call is TRBV15, the J call TRBJ2-3; D call uncertain. V was pared by 0 bases and J by 4 bases, with 8 bases between. The CDR3 totals 14 residues. Germline values: CDR1 LNHNV, CDR2 YYDKDF (reference sequence). In DNA, the CDR3 is TGTGCCACCAGCAGAGATAGTAGGGCAGATACGCAGTATTTT. Translating gives CATSRDSRADTQYF.

This clonotype was seen a handful of times. In DNA, the CDR3 is TGTGCCAGCAGCTCTGAGAGCAACTATGGCTACACCTTC. It encodes CASSSESNYGYTF. The chain joins TRBV4-2 to TRBJ1-2; D unclear. The CDR3 is made up of 13 amino acids. Per the germline V gene, CDR1 is LGHNA and CDR2 is YNFKEQ. The ends were cut back, 5 bases at V and 2 bases at J, with 9 bases in the middle.

The chain employs TRBV20-1 and TRBJ2-5; no clear D. The germline CDR1 and CDR2 sequences are DFQATT and SNEGSKA (reference sequence). V lost 3 bases to trimming and J lost 5 bases, with 10 bases between them. This CDR3 has 12 amino acids. Written as DNA, the CDR3 is TGCAGTGCTAGGGCTCGGTCGGAGACCCAGTACTTC. This codes for CSARARSETQYF.

The chain has TRBV9 and TRBJ2-5; D remains ambiguous. V gave up 0 bases and J gave up 3 bases, with 12 bases separating them. CDR3 length: 15 residues. CDR1 and CDR2 (germline): SGDLS, YYNGEE. The CDR3 nucleotides are TGTGCCAGCAGCGTAGCTGCTCGGAATGAAGAGACCCAGTACTTC. Translating it yields CASSVAARNEETQYF.

This clonotype was seen more than once but under ten times. V usage is TRBV29-1 and J usage is TRBJ1-4; 9 bases match TRBD1. The CDR3 runs 13 residues. CDR1 is SQVTM and CDR2 is ANQGSEA in the germline V gene. V trimming: 7 bases; J trimming: 7 bases; junction bases outside the gene matches: 7. CDR3 nucleotides: TGCAGCGGCTCCGGGACAGGGAGTGAAAAACTGTTTTTT. This encodes CSGSGTGSEKLFF. Full variable domain (remainder filled in from reference TRBV29-1 and TRBJ1-4): SAVISQKPSRDICQRGTSLTIQCQVDSQVTMMFWYRQQPGQSLTLIATANQGSEATYESGFVIDKFPISRPNLTFSTLTVSNMSPEDSSIYLCSGSGTGSEKLFFGSGTQLSVL.

This clonotype was detected only a few times. V gene TRBV25-1 combines with J gene TRBJ2-3; D is unresolved. Germline lookup yields CDR1 MGHDK and CDR2 SYGVNS. V lost 3 bases, J lost 0 bases, and 4 bases lay in between. The CDR3 consists of 13 residues. Here the CDR3 DNA reads TGTGCCAGCAGTGAGTTTAGCACAGATACGCAGTATTTT. Its protein product is CASSEFSTDTQYF.

A few counts support this clonotype. This rearrangement joins TRBV24-1 to TRBJ2-1; no clear D gene. The CDR3 has 15 amino acids. V lost 1 base and J lost 0, with 6 bases in between. CDR1 is KGHDR and CDR2 is SFDVKD in the germline V gene. CDR3 nucleotide sequence: TGTGCCACCAGTGATTTTAGGGACTCCTACAATGAGCAGTTCTTC. Protein: CATSDFRDSYNEQFF.

In DNA, the CDR3 is TGTGCCAGCAGTCGCGGGGGGGGGAATGGCTACACCTTC. Translation: CASSRGGGNGYTF. The chain links TRBV6-5 to TRBJ1-2; a possible D gene is TRBD1 (5 bases). Trimming left V 5 bases short and J 6 bases short, with 13 bases between. Germline CDR1 MNHEY, CDR2 SVGAGI. The CDR3 runs to 13 residues.